This T cell receptor beta chain was observed in a study of T cell repertoires in cytomegalovirus infection. Study information: Newly reported HLA-C-restricted and thoroughly characterized HLA-B-restricted CMV epitopes were employed. The public TCR beta signatures pointed to both CMV infection and matching HLA type. Study findings and constraints: CMV-specific HLA-C-restricted TCR beta clonotypes dominated the ex vivo response. Cumulative frequency (of public TCR beta family members) identified carriers of CMV plus the relevant HLA.

TCRdb fed the reads into MiXCR, producing one record per CDR3 protein. Of more than 55,000 distinct CDR3 sequences listed, approximately 22% are singletons. This clonotype was counted at least ten times. Its antigen is undetermined. The CDR3 runs 12 residues. Trimming took 6 bases from V and 6 from J, leaving 9 bases between them. The sample here was CD8+ T cells from cultured PBMCs, taken from culture after CMV antigen stimulation. This sequence was found in a human donor in good health (CMV status not recorded). Some clones in this sample may be carry-over from other donors' samples. The V call is TRBV12-3 or TRBV12-4, the J call TRBJ2-1; the D is unclear. The CDR3, as DNA: TGTGCCAGCAGCCGAGAGATCAATGAGCAGTTCTTC. Protein sequence: CASSREINEQFF.